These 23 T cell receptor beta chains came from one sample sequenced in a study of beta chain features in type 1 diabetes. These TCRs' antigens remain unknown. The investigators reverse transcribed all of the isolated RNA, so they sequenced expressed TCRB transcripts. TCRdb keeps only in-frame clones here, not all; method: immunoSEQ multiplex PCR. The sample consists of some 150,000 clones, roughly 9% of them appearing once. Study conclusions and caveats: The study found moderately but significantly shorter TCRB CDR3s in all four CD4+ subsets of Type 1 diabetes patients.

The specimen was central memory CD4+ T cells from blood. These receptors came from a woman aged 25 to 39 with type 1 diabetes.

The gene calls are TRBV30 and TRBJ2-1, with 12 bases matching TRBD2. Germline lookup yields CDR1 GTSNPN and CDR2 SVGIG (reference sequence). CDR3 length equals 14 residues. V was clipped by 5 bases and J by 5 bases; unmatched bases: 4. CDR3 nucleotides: TGTGCCTGGGGGACTAGCGGGTTCGACAATGAGCAGTTCTTC. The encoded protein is CAWGTSGFDNEQFF.

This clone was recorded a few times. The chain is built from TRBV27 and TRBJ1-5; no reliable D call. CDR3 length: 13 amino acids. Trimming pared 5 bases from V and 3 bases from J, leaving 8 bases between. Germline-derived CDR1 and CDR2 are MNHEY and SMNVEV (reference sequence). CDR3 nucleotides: TGTGCCAGCAGTCTCTTAAACAATCAGCCCCAGCATTTT. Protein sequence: CASSLLNNQPQHF.

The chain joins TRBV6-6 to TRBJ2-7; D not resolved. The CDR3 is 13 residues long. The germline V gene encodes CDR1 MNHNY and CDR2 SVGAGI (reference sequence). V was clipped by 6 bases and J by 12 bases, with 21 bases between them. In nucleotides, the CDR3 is TGTGCCAGCAGCTTACCCCCGAGCCCGAGGCGGTACTTC. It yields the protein CASSLPPSPRRYF.

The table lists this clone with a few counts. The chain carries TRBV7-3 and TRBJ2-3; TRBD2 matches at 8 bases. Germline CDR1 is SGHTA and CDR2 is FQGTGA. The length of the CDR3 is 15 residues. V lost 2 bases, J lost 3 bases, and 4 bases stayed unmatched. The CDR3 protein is CASSLSQRGTDTQYF. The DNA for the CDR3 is TGTGCCAGCAGCTTATCGCAGCGGGGGACAGATACGCAGTATTTT.

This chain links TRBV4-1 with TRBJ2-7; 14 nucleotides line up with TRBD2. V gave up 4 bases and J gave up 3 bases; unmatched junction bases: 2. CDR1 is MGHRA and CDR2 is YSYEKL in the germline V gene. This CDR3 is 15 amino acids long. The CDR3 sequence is CASSPGLAGVYEQYF. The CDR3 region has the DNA TGCGCCAGCAGCCCGGGACTAGCGGGGGTCTACGAGCAGTACTTC.

CDR3 sequence reads: CASSPAGLGTEAFF. CDR3 nucleotide sequence: TGTGCCAGCAGCCCCGCAGGGTTAGGCACTGAAGCTTTCTTT. The gene calls are TRBV6-5 and TRBJ1-1, with D perhaps matching TRBD1 (5 bases). CDR3 length: 14 amino acids. Trimming took 6 bases from V and 4 from J, leaving 15 bases between them. Germline V gene lookup returns CDR1 MNHEY and CDR2 SVGAGI.

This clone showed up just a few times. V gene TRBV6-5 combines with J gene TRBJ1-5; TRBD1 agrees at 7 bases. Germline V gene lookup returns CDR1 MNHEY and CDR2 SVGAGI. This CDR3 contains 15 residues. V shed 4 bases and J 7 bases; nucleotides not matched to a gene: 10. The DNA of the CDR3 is TGTGCCAGCAGTTCCCTGACAGGGAGTCACCAGCCCCAGCATTTT. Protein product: CASSSLTGSHQPQHF.

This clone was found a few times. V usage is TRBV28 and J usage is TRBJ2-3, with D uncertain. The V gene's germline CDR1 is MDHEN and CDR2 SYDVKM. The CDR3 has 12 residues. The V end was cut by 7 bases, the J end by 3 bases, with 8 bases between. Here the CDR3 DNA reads TGTGCCAGCATGCCCTATACAGATACGCAGTATTTT. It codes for CASMPYTDTQYF.

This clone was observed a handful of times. CDR3 in amino acids: CASSPRTSGRAQETQYF. For the CDR3, the DNA is TGTGCCAGCTCACCCCGGACTAGCGGGAGGGCCCAAGAGACCCAGTACTTC. The V gene is TRBV18, the J gene TRBJ2-5; TRBD2 matches 15 bases. Per the germline V gene, CDR1 is KGHSH and CDR2 is LQKENI. This CDR3 contains 17 residues. Losses at the gene ends were 3 bases for V and 1 base for J; bases not matched to a gene: 3.

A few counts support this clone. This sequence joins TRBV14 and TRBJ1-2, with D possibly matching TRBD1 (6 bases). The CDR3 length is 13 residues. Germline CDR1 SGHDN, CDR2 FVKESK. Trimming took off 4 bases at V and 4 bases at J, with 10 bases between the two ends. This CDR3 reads CASSPQGGYGYTF. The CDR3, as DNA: TGTGCCAGCAGCCCACAGGGTGGCTATGGCTACACCTTC.

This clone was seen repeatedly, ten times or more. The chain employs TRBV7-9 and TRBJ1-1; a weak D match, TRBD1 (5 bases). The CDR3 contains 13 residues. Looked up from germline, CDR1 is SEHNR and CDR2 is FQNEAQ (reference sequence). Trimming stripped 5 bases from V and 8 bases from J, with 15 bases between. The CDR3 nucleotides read TGTGCCAGCAGCCCGTCGACAGCGAGAGAAGCTTTCTTT. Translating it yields CASSPSTAREAFF.

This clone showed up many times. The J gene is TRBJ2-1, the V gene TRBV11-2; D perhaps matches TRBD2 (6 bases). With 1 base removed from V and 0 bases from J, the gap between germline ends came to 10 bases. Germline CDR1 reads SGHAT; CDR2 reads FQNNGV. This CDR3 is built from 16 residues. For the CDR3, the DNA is TGTGCCAGCAGCTTAGGGCGCGGGACCTCCTACAATGAGCAGTTCTTC. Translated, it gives CASSLGRGTSYNEQFF.

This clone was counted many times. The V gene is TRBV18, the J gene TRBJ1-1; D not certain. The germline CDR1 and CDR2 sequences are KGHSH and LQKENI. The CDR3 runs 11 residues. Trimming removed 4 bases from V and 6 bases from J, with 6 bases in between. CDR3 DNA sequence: TGTGCCAGCTCACGAGAGGCTGAAGCTTTCTTT. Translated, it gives CASSREAEAFF.

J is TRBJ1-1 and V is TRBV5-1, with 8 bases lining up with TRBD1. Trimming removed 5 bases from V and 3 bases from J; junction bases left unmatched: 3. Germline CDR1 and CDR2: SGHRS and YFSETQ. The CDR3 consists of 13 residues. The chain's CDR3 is CASRQGADTEAFF. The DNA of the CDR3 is TGCGCCAGCAGGCAGGGGGCGGACACTGAAGCTTTCTTT.

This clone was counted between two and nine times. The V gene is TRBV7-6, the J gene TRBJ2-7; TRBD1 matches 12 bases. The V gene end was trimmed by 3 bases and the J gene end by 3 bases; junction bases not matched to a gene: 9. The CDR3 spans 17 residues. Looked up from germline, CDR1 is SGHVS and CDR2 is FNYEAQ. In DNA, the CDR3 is TGTGCCAGCAGCTTCTCCGGGACAGGGGGCTCAAGCTACGAGCAGTACTTC. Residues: CASSFSGTGGSSYEQYF.

The CDR3 sequence is CASSQDPNAGTSKFF. Written as DNA, the CDR3 is TGCGCCAGCAGCCAAGATCCGAACGCCGGGACTAGTAAGTTCTTC. This chain uses TRBV4-1 with TRBJ2-1; 8 bases map to TRBD2. Germline V gene sequence: CDR1 MGHRA, CDR2 YSYEKL. The CDR3 is 15 residues long. The junction had 12 bases not matched to a gene; V was cut back by 0 bases and J by 14 bases.

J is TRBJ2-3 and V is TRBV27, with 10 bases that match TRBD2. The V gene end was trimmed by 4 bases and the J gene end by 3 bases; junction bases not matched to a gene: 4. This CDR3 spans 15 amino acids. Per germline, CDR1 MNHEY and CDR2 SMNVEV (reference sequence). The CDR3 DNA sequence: TGTGCCAGCAGTTCACCAGCGGGAGGGACAGATACGCAGTATTTT. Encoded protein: CASSSPAGGTDTQYF.

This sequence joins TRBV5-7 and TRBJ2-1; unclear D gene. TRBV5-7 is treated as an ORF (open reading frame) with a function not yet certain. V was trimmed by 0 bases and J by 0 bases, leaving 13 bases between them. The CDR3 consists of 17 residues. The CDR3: CASSLGPPASSYNEQFF. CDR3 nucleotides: TGTGCCAGCAGCTTGGGTCCCCCAGCTAGCTCCTACAATGAGCAGTTCTTC.

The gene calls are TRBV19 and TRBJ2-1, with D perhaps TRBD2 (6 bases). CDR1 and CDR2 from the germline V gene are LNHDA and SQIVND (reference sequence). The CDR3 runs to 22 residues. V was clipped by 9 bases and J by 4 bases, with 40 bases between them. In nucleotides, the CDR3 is TGTGCCAGCCTCCCCTACACGGCGGGACTGCCGTGGGCCACCTTCCCTTACAATGAGCAGTTCTTC. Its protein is CASLPYTAGLPWATFPYNEQFF.

The CDR3 spells CASSLMGANEKLFF. The CDR3 bases are TGTGCCAGCAGCTTAATGGGAGCTAATGAAAAACTGTTTTTT. V gene TRBV11-1 combines with J gene TRBJ1-4, with D unclear. Deletions cut 2 bases from V and 3 bases from J, with 7 bases between. The CDR3 extends over 14 amino acids. CDR1 SGHAT and CDR2 FQDESV come from the germline V gene (reference sequence).

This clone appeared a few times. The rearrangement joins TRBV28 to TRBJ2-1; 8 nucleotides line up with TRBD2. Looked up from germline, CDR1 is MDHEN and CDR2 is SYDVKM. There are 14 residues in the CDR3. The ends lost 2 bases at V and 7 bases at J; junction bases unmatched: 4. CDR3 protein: CASSLGGTRNEQFF. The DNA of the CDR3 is TGTGCCAGCAGTTTAGGGGGGACTAGGAATGAGCAGTTCTTC.

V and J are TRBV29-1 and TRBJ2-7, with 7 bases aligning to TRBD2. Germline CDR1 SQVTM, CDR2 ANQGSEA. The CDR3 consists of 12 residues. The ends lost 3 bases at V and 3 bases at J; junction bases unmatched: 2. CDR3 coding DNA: TGCAGCGTTGATACTAGCGACTACGAGCAGTACTTC. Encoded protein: CSVDTSDYEQYF.

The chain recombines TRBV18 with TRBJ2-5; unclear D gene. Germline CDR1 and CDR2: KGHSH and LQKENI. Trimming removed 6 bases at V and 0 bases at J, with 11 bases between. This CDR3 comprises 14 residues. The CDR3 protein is CASSGQAYQETQYF. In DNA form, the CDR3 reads TGTGCCAGCTCTGGCCAGGCGTACCAAGAGACCCAGTACTTC.